A selection of T cell receptor beta chains follows, all from one sample in a study of control samples from healthy donors and cancer patients. The assay was immunoSEQ multiplex PCR, and TCRdb's table has in-frame clones only and misses some. Of some 120,000 clones in the sample, roughly 92% are singletons; the top ten hold less than 0.65%. Sample: PBMCs. Receptors were obtained from a man older than 75 with head and neck cancer. Each CDR3 is given with its conserved first and last residue. The order of the fields is V gene, clone size, J gene, CDR3 length, CDR3 protein. Only some rows state a clone size, as once, few, many or a class for expanded clones.

v_call: TRBV5-1
clone_size: -
j_call: TRBJ1-6
cdr3_length: 12
cdr3_aa: CASSLGATPLHF

v_call: TRBV6-2/TRBV6-3
clone_size: -
j_call: TRBJ2-5
cdr3_length: 14
cdr3_aa: CASSYSGQEETQYF

v_call: TRBV7-2
clone_size: -
j_call: TRBJ1-4
cdr3_length: 15
cdr3_aa: CASSSRNPRSGKLFF

v_call: TRBV20-1
clone_size: -
j_call: TRBJ1-5
cdr3_length: 14
cdr3_aa: CSASYNREDQPQHF

v_call: TRBV27
clone_size: -
j_call: TRBJ2-7
cdr3_length: 13
cdr3_aa: CASRNSDRYEQYF

v_call: TRBV7-6
clone_size: -
j_call: TRBJ1-4
cdr3_length: 15
cdr3_aa: CASSSQGGANEKLFF

v_call: TRBV7-9
clone_size: -
j_call: TRBJ2-1
cdr3_length: 14
cdr3_aa: CASSHWDSHNEQFF

v_call: TRBV9
clone_size: -
j_call: TRBJ2-5
cdr3_length: 13
cdr3_aa: CASSWTVQETQYF

v_call: TRBV11-2
clone_size: -
j_call: TRBJ2-5
cdr3_length: 13
cdr3_aa: CASSSQAWETQYF

v_call: TRBV28
clone_size: once
j_call: TRBJ1-1
cdr3_length: 12
cdr3_aa: CASGRTSTEAFF

v_call: TRBV2
clone_size: -
j_call: TRBJ2-1
cdr3_length: 15
cdr3_aa: CASRETSPQYNEQFF

v_call: TRBV15
clone_size: -
j_call: TRBJ2-1
cdr3_length: 15
cdr3_aa: CATSRGGGFNNEQFF

v_call: TRBV7-9
clone_size: -
j_call: TRBJ2-1
cdr3_length: 14
cdr3_aa: CASSFAGELNEQFF

v_call: TRBV4-1
clone_size: -
j_call: TRBJ1-5
cdr3_length: 16
cdr3_aa: CASSQDLGGTNQPQHF

v_call: TRBV5-5
clone_size: -
j_call: TRBJ2-6
cdr3_length: 14
cdr3_aa: CASSLAVGANVLTF

v_call: TRBV24-1
clone_size: -
j_call: TRBJ1-5
cdr3_length: 15
cdr3_aa: CATSDSGEVGQPQHF

v_call: TRBV19
clone_size: -
j_call: TRBJ1-4
cdr3_length: 15
cdr3_aa: CASSMTGVPNEKLFF

v_call: TRBV5-1
clone_size: -
j_call: TRBJ1-2
cdr3_length: 14
cdr3_aa: CASSLGQGSNGYTF

v_call: TRBV5-1
clone_size: few
j_call: TRBJ1-2
cdr3_length: 14
cdr3_aa: CASSLTGGSYGYTF

v_call: TRBV5-4
clone_size: -
j_call: TRBJ2-1
cdr3_length: 17
cdr3_aa: CASSLELGLAGYNEQFF

v_call: TRBV5-1
clone_size: -
j_call: TRBJ2-7
cdr3_length: 14
cdr3_aa: CASSLGQGPYEQYF

v_call: TRBV7-8
clone_size: -
j_call: TRBJ2-7
cdr3_length: 20
cdr3_aa: CASSPLAGSNRAQSSYEQYF

v_call: TRBV7-9
clone_size: -
j_call: TRBJ1-1
cdr3_length: 12
cdr3_aa: CASSWRDTEAFF

v_call: TRBV5-1
clone_size: -
j_call: TRBJ1-3
cdr3_length: 15
cdr3_aa: CASSSPESSGNTIYF

v_call: TRBV27
clone_size: -
j_call: TRBJ2-3
cdr3_length: 14
cdr3_aa: CASSSNGDTDTQYF

v_call: TRBV30
clone_size: once
j_call: TRBJ2-3
cdr3_length: 18
cdr3_aa: CAWADGLAGGLSTDTQYF

v_call: TRBV5-6
clone_size: -
j_call: TRBJ1-1
cdr3_length: 11
cdr3_aa: CASSFSNEAFF

v_call: TRBV24-1
clone_size: -
j_call: TRBJ1-5
cdr3_length: 14
cdr3_aa: CATSDLVGTQPQHF

v_call: TRBV6-6
clone_size: once
j_call: TRBJ1-1
cdr3_length: 17
cdr3_aa: CASSPRDRGRRNTEAFF

v_call: TRBV7-2
clone_size: -
j_call: TRBJ2-1
cdr3_length: 15
cdr3_aa: CASSLLGPSYNEQFF

v_call: TRBV27
clone_size: -
j_call: TRBJ2-1
cdr3_length: 15
cdr3_aa: CASSFSSSSYNEQFF

v_call: TRBV5-4
clone_size: -
j_call: TRBJ1-2
cdr3_length: 15
cdr3_aa: CASSPGGFLNYGYTF

v_call: TRBV5-1
clone_size: -
j_call: TRBJ1-4
cdr3_length: 14
cdr3_aa: CASSLEGLNEKLFF

v_call: TRBV3-1/TRBV3-2
clone_size: -
j_call: TRBJ1-1
cdr3_length: 14
cdr3_aa: CASSWTGGGTEAFF

v_call: TRBV5-1
clone_size: -
j_call: TRBJ2-1
cdr3_length: 16
cdr3_aa: CASSLDVGTGNNEQFF